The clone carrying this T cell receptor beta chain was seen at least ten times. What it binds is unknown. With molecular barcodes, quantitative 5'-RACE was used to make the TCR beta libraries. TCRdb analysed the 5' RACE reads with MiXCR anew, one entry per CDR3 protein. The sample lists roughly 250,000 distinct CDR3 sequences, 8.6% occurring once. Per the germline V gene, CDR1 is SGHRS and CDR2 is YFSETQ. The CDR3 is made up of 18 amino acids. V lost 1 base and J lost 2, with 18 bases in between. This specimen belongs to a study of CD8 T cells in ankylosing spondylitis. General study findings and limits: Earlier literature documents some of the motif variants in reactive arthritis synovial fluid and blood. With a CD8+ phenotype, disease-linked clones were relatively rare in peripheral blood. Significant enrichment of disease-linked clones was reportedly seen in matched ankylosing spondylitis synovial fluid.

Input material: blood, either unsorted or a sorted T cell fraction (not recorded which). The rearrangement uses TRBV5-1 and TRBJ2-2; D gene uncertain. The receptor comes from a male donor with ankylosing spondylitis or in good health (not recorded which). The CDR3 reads CASSLTQGATLNTGELFF. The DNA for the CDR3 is TGCGCCAGCAGCTTGACCCAAGGAGCCACCCTCAACACCGGGGAGCTGTTTTTT. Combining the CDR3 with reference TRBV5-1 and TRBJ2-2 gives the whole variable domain KAGVTQTPRYLIKTRGQQVTLSCSPISGHRSVSWYQQTPGQGLQFLFEYFSETQRNKGNFPGRFSGRQFSNSRSEMNVSTLELGDSALYLCASSLTQGATLNTGELFFGEGSRLTVL.